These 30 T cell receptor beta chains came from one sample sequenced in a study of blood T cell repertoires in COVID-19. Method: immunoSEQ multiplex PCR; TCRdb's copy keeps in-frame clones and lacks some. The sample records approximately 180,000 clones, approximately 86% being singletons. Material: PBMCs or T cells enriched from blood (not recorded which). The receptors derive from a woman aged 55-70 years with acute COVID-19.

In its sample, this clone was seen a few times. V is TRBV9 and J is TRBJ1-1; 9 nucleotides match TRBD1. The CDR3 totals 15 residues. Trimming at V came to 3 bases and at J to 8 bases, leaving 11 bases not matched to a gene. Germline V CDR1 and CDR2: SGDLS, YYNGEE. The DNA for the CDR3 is TGTGCCAGCAGCGCTTTCCCCACAGGGGGCGGGGAAGCTTTCTTT. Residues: CASSAFPTGGGEAFF.

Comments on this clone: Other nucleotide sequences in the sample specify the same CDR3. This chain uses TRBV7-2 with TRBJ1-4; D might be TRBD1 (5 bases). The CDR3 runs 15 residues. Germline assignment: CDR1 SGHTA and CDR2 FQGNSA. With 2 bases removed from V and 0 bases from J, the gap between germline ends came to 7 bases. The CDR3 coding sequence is TGTGCCAGCAGCTTATGGGGGGCAACTAATGAAAAACTGTTTTTT. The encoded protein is CASSLWGATNEKLFF.

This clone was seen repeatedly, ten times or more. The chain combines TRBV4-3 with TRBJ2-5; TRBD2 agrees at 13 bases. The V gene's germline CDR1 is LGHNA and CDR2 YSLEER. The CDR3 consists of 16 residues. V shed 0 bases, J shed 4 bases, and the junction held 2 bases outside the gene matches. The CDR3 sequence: CASSQELAGGRETQYF. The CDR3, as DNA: TGCGCCAGCAGCCAAGAACTAGCGGGGGGGCGAGAGACCCAGTACTTC.

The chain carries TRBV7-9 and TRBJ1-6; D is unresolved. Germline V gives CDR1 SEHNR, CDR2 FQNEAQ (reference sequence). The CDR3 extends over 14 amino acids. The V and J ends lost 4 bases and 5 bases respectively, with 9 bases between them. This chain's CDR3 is CASSSGGNNSPLHF. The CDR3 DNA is TGTGCCAGCAGCTCCGGAGGTAATAATTCACCCCTCCACTTT.

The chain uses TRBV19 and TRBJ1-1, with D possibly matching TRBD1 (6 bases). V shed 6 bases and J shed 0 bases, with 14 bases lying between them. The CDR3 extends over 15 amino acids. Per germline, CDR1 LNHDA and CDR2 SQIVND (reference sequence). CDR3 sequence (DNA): TGTGCCAGTAGCCCTAGACAGGTAATGAACACTGAAGCTTTCTTT. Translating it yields CASSPRQVMNTEAFF.

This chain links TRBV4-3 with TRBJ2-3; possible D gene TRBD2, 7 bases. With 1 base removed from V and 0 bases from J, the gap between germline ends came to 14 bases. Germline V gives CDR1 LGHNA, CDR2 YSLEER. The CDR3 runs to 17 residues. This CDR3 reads CASSQVEGGGSTDTQYF. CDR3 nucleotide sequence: TGCGCCAGCAGCCAAGTGGAAGGGGGGGGGAGCACAGATACGCAGTATTTT.

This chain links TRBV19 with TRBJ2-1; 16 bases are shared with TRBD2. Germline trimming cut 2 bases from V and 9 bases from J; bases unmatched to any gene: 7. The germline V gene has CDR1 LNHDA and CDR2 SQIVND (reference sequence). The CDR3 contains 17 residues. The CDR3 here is CASSILKGLAGGGEQFF. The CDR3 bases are TGTGCCAGTAGTATACTGAAGGGACTAGCGGGAGGGGGTGAGCAGTTCTTC.

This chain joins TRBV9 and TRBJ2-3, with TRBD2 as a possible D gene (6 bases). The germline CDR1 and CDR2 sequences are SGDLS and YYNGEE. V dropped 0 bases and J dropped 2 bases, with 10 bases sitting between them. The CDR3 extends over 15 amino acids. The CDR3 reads CASSVGGEFTDTQYF. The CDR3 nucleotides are TGTGCCAGCAGCGTAGGGGGGGAATTCACAGATACGCAGTATTTT.

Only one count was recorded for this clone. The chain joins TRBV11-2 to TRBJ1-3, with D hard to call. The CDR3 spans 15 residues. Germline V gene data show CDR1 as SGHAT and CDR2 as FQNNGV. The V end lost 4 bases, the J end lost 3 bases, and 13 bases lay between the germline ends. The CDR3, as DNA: TGTGCCAGCAGCTGGGCCGGTGACGATGGAAACACCATATATTTT. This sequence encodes CASSWAGDDGNTIYF.

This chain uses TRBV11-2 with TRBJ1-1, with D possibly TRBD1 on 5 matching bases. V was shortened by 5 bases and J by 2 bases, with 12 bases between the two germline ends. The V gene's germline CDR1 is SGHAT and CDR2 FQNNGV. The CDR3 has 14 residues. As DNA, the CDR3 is TGTGCCAGCAGCCTCCAGACAGACAACACTGAAGCTTTCTTT. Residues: CASSLQTDNTEAFF.

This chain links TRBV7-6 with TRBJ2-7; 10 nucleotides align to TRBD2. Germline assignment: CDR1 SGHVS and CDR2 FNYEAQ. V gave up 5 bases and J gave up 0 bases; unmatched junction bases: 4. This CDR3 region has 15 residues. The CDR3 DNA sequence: TGTGCCAGCAGCCGGACTAGCGGAAGCTCCTACGAGCAGTACTTC. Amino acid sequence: CASSRTSGSSYEQYF.

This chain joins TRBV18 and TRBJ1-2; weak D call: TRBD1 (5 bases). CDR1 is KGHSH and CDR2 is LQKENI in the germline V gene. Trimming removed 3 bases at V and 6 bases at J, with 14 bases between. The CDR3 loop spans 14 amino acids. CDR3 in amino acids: CASSPQGTRNGYTF. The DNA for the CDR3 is TGTGCCAGCTCACCCCAGGGAACGAGGAATGGCTACACCTTC. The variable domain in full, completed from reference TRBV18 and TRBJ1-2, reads NAGVMQNPRHLVRRRGQEARLRCSPMKGHSHVYWYRQLPEEGLKFMVYLQKENIIDESGMPKERFSAEFPKEGPSILRIQQVVRGDSAAYFCASSPQGTRNGYTFGSGTRLTVV.

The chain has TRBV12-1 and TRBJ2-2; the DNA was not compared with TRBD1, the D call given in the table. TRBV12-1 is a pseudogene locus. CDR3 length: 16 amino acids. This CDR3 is CASSTRGRRGTGELFF. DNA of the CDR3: TGTGCCAGCAGCACTAGGGGGCGAAGAGGCACCGGGGAGCTGTTTTTT.

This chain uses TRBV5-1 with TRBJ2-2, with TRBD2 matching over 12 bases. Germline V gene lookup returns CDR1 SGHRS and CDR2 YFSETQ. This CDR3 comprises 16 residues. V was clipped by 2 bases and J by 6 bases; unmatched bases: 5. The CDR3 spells CASSLRTSGNSGELFF. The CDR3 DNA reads TGCGCCAGCAGCTTACGGACTAGCGGGAATTCCGGGGAGCTGTTTTTT. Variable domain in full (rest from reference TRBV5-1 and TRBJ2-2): KAGVTQTPRYLIKTRGQQVTLSCSPISGHRSVSWYQQTPGQGLQFLFEYFSETQRNKGNFPGRFSGRQFSNSRSEMNVSTLELGDSALYLCASSLRTSGNSGELFFGEGSRLTVL.

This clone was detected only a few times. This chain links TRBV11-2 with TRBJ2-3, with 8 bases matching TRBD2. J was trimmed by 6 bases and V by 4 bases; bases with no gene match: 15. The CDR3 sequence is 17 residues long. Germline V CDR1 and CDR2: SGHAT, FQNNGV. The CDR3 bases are TGTGCCAGCAGCTCGATAAAACGGGGGGGCTGGGAGGATACGCAGTATTTT. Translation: CASSSIKRGGWEDTQYF. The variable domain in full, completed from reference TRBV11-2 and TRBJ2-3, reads EAGVAQSPRYKIIEKRQSVAFWCNPISGHATLYWYQQILGQGPKLLIQFQNNGVVDDSQLPKDRFSAERLKGVDSTLKIQPAKLEDSAVYLCASSSIKRGGWEDTQYFGPGTRLTVL.

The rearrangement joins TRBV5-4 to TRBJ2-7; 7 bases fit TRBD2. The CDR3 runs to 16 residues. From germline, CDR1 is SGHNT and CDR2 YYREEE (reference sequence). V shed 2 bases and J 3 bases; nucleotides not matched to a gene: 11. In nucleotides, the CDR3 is TGTGCCAGCAGCTTATATGGGGCTAGCGGACTCTACGAGCAGTACTTC. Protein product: CASSLYGASGLYEQYF.

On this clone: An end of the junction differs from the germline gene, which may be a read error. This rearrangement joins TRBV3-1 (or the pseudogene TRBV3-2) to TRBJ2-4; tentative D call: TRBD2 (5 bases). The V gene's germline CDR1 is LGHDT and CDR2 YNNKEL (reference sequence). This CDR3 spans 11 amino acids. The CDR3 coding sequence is TGTGCCAGCAGCCTAGGAGGACTTTCCGCCTTC. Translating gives CASSLGGLSAF.

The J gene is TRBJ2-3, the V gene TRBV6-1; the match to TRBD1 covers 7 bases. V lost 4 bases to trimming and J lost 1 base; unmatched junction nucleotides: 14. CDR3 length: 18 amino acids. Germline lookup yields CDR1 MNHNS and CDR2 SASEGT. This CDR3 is CASSVILTGLGGTDTQYF. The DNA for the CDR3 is TGTGCCAGCAGTGTCATTTTGACAGGGCTAGGAGGCACAGATACGCAGTATTTT.

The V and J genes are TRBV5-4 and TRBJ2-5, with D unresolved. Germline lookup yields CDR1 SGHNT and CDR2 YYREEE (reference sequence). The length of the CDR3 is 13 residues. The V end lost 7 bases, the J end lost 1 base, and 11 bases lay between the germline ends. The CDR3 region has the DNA TGTGCCAGCCGCATCGGTGGCCAAGAGACCCAGTACTTC. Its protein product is CASRIGGQETQYF.

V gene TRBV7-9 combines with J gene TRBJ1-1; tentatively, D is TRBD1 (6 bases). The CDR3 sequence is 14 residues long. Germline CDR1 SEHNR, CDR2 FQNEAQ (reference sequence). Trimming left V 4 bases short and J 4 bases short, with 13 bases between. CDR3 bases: TGTGCCAGCAGCTCTCAGGGGTTTCTCACTGAAGCTTTCTTT. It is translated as CASSSQGFLTEAFF.

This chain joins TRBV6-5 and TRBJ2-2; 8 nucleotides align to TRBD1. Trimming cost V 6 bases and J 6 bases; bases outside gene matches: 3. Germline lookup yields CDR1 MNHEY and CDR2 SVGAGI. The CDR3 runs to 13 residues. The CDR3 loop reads CASRGQGPGELFF. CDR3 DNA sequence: TGTGCCAGCAGAGGACAGGGCCCCGGGGAGCTGTTTTTT.

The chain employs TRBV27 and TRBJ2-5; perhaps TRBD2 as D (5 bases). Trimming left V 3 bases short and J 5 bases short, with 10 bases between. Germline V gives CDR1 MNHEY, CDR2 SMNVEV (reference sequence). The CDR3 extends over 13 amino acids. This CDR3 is CASSLKQRETQYF. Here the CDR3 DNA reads TGTGCCAGCAGTTTGAAACAGCGGGAGACCCAGTACTTC.

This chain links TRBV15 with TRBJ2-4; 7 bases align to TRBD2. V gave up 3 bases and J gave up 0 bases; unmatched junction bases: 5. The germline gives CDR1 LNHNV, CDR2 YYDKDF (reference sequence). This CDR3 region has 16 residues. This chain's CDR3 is CATSRGGELAKNIQYF. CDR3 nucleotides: TGTGCCACCAGCAGGGGGGGGGAATTAGCCAAAAACATTCAGTACTTC.

The CDR3 loop reads CASSLTELAKNIQYF. The CDR3 coding sequence is TGTGCCAGCAGCTTGACAGAACTAGCCAAAAACATTCAGTACTTC. This chain uses TRBV7-9 with TRBJ2-4; D is perhaps TRBD1 (5 bases). CDR1 and CDR2 from the germline V gene are SEHNR and FQNEAQ (reference sequence). This CDR3 is 15 amino acids long. V was shortened by 3 bases and J by 0 bases, with 9 bases between the two germline ends. The full variable domain, with the rest looked up from reference TRBV7-9 and TRBJ2-4, is DTGVSQNPRHKITKRGQNVTFRCDPISEHNRLYWYRQTLGQGPEFLTYFQNEAQLEKSRLLSDRFSAERPKGSFSTLEIQRTEQGDSAMYLCASSLTELAKNIQYFGAGTRLSVL.

The CDR3 nucleotides read TGTGCCAGCAGCGAAATGAGCGGGGGAAATACGCAGTATTTT. Its protein product is CASSEMSGGNTQYF. V gene TRBV9 combines with J gene TRBJ2-3; TRBD2 matches 8 bases. There are 14 residues in the CDR3. Germline assignment: CDR1 SGDLS and CDR2 YYNGEE. With V trimmed by 3 bases and J by 7 bases, 7 bases remained unmatched.

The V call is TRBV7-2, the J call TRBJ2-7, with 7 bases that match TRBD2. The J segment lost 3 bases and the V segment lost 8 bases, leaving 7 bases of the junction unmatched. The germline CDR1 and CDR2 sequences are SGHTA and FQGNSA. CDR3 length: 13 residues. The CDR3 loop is CASAREGVYEQYF. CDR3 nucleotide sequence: TGTGCCAGCGCAAGGGAGGGAGTCTACGAGCAGTACTTC. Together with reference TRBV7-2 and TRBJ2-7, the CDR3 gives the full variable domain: GAGVSQSPSNKVTEKGKDVELRCDPISGHTALYWYRQSLGQGLEFLIYFQGNSAPDKSGLPSDRFSAERTGGSVSTLTIQRTQQEDSAVYLCASAREGVYEQYFGPGTRLTVT.

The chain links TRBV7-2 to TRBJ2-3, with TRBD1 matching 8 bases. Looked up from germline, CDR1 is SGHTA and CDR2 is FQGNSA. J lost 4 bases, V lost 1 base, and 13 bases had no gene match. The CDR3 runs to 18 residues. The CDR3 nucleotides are TGTGCCAGCAGCTTAGTGGGCTCAGGGGGCGGAAGGTCAGATACGCAGTATTTT. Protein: CASSLVGSGGGRSDTQYF.

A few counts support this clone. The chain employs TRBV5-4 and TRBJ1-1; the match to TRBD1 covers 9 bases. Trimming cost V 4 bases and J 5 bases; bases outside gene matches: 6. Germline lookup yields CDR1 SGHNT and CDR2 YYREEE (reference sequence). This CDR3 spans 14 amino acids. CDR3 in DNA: TGTGCCAGCAGCGTAGGGACAGGGAAGACTGAAGCTTTCTTT. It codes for CASSVGTGKTEAFF.

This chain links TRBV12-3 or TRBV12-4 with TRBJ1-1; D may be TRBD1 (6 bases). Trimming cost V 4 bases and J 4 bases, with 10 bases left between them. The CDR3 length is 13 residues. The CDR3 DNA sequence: TGTGCCAGCAGTTACAGGGTGGGCACTGAAGCTTTCTTT. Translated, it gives CASSYRVGTEAFF.

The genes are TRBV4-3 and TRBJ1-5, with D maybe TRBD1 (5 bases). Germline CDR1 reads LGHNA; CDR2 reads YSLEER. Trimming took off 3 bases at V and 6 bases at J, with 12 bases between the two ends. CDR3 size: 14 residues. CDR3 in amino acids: CASSHLIGGQPQHF. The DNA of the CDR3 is TGCGCCAGCAGCCATCTCATCGGGGGTCAGCCCCAGCATTTT.